These 22 T cell receptor beta chains share one sample of origin, sequenced in a study of blood T cell repertoires in COVID-19. TCRdb's table, derived via immunoSEQ multiplex PCR, lists solely in-frame clones and lacks some. The table records under 200,000 clones, roughly four fifths of them present only once. The sequencing sample was made of peripheral blood. All receptors derive from a woman between 40 and 55 years old with acute or convalescent COVID-19.

There are a few counts of this clone. V gene TRBV6-5 combines with J gene TRBJ1-2, with TRBD1 identical over 9 bases. Germline CDR1 is MNHEY and CDR2 is SVGAGI. This CDR3 spans 15 amino acids. V dropped 2 bases and J dropped 5; count of bases not matched to a gene: 6. The CDR3 here is CASSYGSGQGYGYTF. The DNA of the CDR3 is TGTGCCAGCAGTTACGGTTCTGGACAGGGGTATGGCTACACCTTC.

The chain recombines TRBV2 with TRBJ2-2; 9 positions match TRBD1. Unmatched junction bases numbered 6, after V lost 5 bases and J lost 5 bases. The CDR3 totals 15 residues. Germline values: CDR1 SNHLY, CDR2 FYNNEI. In nucleotides, the CDR3 is TGTGCCAGCAGTCCTAGACAGGGGGTTACCGGGGAGCTGTTTTTT. This translates into CASSPRQGVTGELFF.

The CDR3 sequence is CASSLETGIFAGLGAFF. CDR3 nucleotide sequence: TGTGCCAGCAGCTTAGAAACGGGTATTTTCGCGGGACTTGGGGCTTTCTTT. The chain uses TRBV7-8 and TRBJ1-1, with TRBD1 as a possible D gene (5 bases). Deletions cut 1 base from V and 11 bases from J, with 26 bases between. Germline V lookup: CDR1 SGHVS, CDR2 FQNEAQ. The CDR3 covers 17 residues. Variable domain in full (rest from reference TRBV7-8 and TRBJ1-1): GAGVSQSPRYKVAKRGQDVALRCDPISGHVSLFWYQQALGQGPEFLTYFQNEAQLDKSGLPSDRFFAERPEGSVSTLKIQRTQQEDSAVYLCASSLETGIFAGLGAFFGQGTRLTVV.

This clone has just a few counts. The genes are TRBV6-5 and TRBJ2-7; TRBD1 matches at 7 bases. V lost 5 bases to trimming and J lost 2 bases; unmatched junction nucleotides: 6. CDR1 is MNHEY, CDR2 SVGAGI, per germline. This CDR3 region has 14 residues. In DNA form, the CDR3 reads TGTGCCAGCAGTCCGGGACAGTCTCCCTACGAGCAGTACTTC. Translated, it gives CASSPGQSPYEQYF.

This clone appeared a few times. This chain uses TRBV5-1 with TRBJ2-3, with 12 positions matching TRBD2. The germline gives CDR1 SGHRS, CDR2 YFSETQ. Trimming cost V 2 bases and J 14 bases; bases outside gene matches: 6. This CDR3 region has 13 residues. CDR3 sequence: CASSFTSGRNWYF. The CDR3 DNA sequence: TGCGCCAGCAGCTTCACTAGCGGGAGGAATTGGTATTTT.

The V gene is TRBV3-1 (or the pseudogene TRBV3-2), the J gene TRBJ2-1; D perhaps matches TRBD1 (5 bases). This CDR3 spans 13 amino acids. Germline V gene sequence: CDR1 LGHDT, CDR2 YNNKEL (reference sequence). Between the trimmed V and J ends, which lost 1 base and 7 bases, there was a span of 8 bases. This CDR3 reads CASSQGPGNEQFF. Written as DNA, the CDR3 is TGTGCCAGCAGCCAAGGCCCAGGGAATGAGCAGTTCTTC.

This clone occurred once. The rearrangement uses TRBV28 and TRBJ2-7, with D perhaps matching TRBD2 (5 bases). Per the germline V gene, CDR1 is MDHEN and CDR2 is SYDVKM. V was cut by 11 bases and J by 3 bases, with 11 bases left in between. The CDR3 consists of 11 residues. CDR3 nucleotide sequence: TGTGCCGCAATGAGGGACTACGAGCAGTACTTC. Residues: CAAMRDYEQYF.

V and J are TRBV4-1 and TRBJ1-1; no reliable D call. Germline lookup yields CDR1 MGHRA and CDR2 YSYEKL. Trimming stripped 1 base from V and 8 bases from J, with 5 bases between. This CDR3 is 11 amino acids long. The CDR3 DNA reads TGCGCCAGCAGCCAAGCCTACGAAGCTTTCTTT. It encodes CASSQAYEAFF.

The chain has TRBV6-5 and TRBJ1-2; 7 nucleotides line up with TRBD1. The CDR3 sequence is 14 residues long. Losses at the gene ends were 4 bases for V and 6 bases for J; bases not matched to a gene: 8. CDR1 MNHEY and CDR2 SVGAGI come from the germline V gene. The CDR3 loop is CASSSPPTGDGYTF. CDR3 sequence (DNA): TGTGCCAGCAGTTCCCCCCCCACAGGGGATGGCTACACCTTC.

The chain links TRBV5-1 to TRBJ2-5; D is unclear. The CDR3 has 14 amino acids. Germline V gives CDR1 SGHRS, CDR2 YFSETQ. V shed 1 base and J shed 2 bases, with 9 bases lying between them. The CDR3: CASSLFSPQETQYF. CDR3 DNA sequence: TGCGCCAGCAGCTTGTTCAGTCCGCAAGAGACCCAGTACTTC.

This clone was seen more than once but under ten times. The V gene is TRBV4-2, the J gene TRBJ2-1; D is perhaps TRBD1 (6 bases). CDR1 and CDR2 (germline): LGHNA, YNFKEQ. This CDR3 has 14 residues. The V end was cut by 0 bases, the J end by 6 bases, with 9 bases between. CDR3 DNA: TGTGCCAGCAGCCAAGAGACAGGTTCCAATGAGCAGTTCTTC. It translates to CASSQETGSNEQFF.

This clone was found a few times. The V gene is TRBV11-2, the J gene TRBJ2-7, with 7 bases aligning to TRBD1. Germline V gives CDR1 SGHAT, CDR2 FQNNGV. There are 15 residues in the CDR3. V shed 5 bases and J 6 bases; nucleotides not matched to a gene: 13. The CDR3 here is CASSPPGQVFLEQYF. CDR3 in DNA: TGTGCCAGCAGCCCCCCCGGACAGGTTTTTCTCGAGCAGTACTTC.

The genes are TRBV12-3 or TRBV12-4 and TRBJ2-7, with D perhaps TRBD1 (6 bases). Trimming stripped 6 bases from V and 6 bases from J, with 12 bases between. This CDR3 region has 12 residues. This CDR3 reads CASRQGRREQYF. The CDR3, as DNA: TGTGCCAGCAGGCAGGGGCGGCGCGAGCAGTACTTC.

This rearrangement joins TRBV21-1 to TRBJ1-2; the D call of TRBD1 is as the table states it, not checked on the DNA. TRBV21-1 represents a pseudogene. The CDR3 loop spans 19 amino acids. CDR3 nucleotides: TGTGCCAGGACCGTCCCACAGGGCGAAGGTAAGAACGACAGCTATGGCTACACCTTC. This gives the protein CARTVPQGEGKNDSYGYTF.

The chain is built from TRBV4-1 and TRBJ1-6; no reliable D call. The CDR3 sequence is 15 residues long. V gave up 3 bases and J gave up 0 bases, with 6 bases separating them. Per the germline V gene, CDR1 is MGHRA and CDR2 is YSYEKL. CDR3: CASSHSYSYNSPLHF. CDR3 nucleotides: TGCGCCAGCAGCCACTCCTACTCCTATAATTCACCCCTCCACTTT.

This clone was seen only a few times. J is TRBJ1-6 and V is TRBV19, with TRBD1 as a possible D gene (5 bases). Per the germline V gene, CDR1 is LNHDA and CDR2 is SQIVND (reference sequence). The CDR3 spans 14 residues. The V end was cut by 4 bases, the J end by 3 bases, with 7 bases between. The CDR3: CASSTGLYNSPLHF. The DNA of the CDR3 is TGTGCCAGTAGTACGGGACTCTATAATTCACCCCTCCACTTT.

The genes are TRBV7-6 and TRBJ2-7, with TRBD1 matching over 10 bases. CDR3 size: 16 residues. Germline V gives CDR1 SGHVS, CDR2 FNYEAQ. The junction had 6 bases not matched to a gene; V was cut back by 1 base and J by 3 bases. The CDR3 sequence is CASSLGSTGGFYEQYF. The CDR3 nucleotides read TGTGCCAGCAGCTTAGGCTCGACAGGGGGCTTCTACGAGCAGTACTTC.

This clone was seen a few times. The CDR3 is CASSDRLDPNEQFF. CDR3 nucleotide sequence: TGTGCCAGCAGTGACCGACTAGATCCCAATGAGCAGTTCTTC. The rearrangement links TRBV2 to TRBJ2-1; D may be TRBD2 (6 bases). The germline V and J ends were trimmed by 3 bases and 6 bases, with 12 bases remaining between them. CDR1 is SNHLY, CDR2 FYNNEI, per germline. This CDR3 is built from 14 residues.

The chain is built from TRBV7-9 and TRBJ2-6; 8 positions match TRBD1. This CDR3 is built from 19 residues. Germline CDR1 and CDR2: SEHNR and FQNEAQ (reference sequence). V was clipped by 1 base and J by 2 bases; unmatched bases: 10. The CDR3 loop reads CASSLVGRQGTTGANVLTF. The DNA for the CDR3 is TGTGCCAGCAGCTTAGTGGGTCGACAGGGGACGACTGGGGCCAACGTCCTGACTTTC.

This clone was found once. This chain uses TRBV6-4 with TRBJ2-2; D is undetermined. This CDR3 spans 12 amino acids. The V gene's germline CDR1 is MRHNA and CDR2 SNTAGT. The V gene lost 7 bases and the J gene lost 5 bases, with 8 bases spanning the gap. CDR3 DNA sequence: TGTGCCAGCAACTCAGGAACCGGGGAGCTGTTTTTT. This sequence encodes CASNSGTGELFF.

The J gene is TRBJ1-2, the V gene TRBV27; 7 bases fit TRBD1. The CDR3 totals 14 residues. With 2 bases clipped from V and 7 bases from J, the junction kept 7 bases outside the gene matches. Germline V gene data show CDR1 as MNHEY and CDR2 as SMNVEV (reference sequence). CDR3 in DNA: TGTGCCAGCAGTTTAAGGGGGAACAGGGGTGGCTACACCTTC. Its translation: CASSLRGNRGGYTF.

This chain connects TRBV3-1 (or the pseudogene TRBV3-2) to TRBJ2-5, with D tentatively TRBD2 (7 bases). Per the germline V gene, CDR1 is LGHDT and CDR2 is YNNKEL (reference sequence). The CDR3 is made up of 16 amino acids. V was trimmed by 1 base and J by 7 bases, leaving 19 bases between them. CDR3 sequence reads: CASSQGRWGGLATQYF. The CDR3 nucleotides are TGTGCCAGCAGCCAAGGGCGGTGGGGGGGCCTAGCGACCCAGTACTTC.